In this sample, the clone carrying this TCR beta chain turned up many times. Its antigen is unknown. These data are taken from a study of T-cell reconstitution after alpha-beta-depleted transplantation in children. Findings and limits, study-wide: Among T cells one year after transplant, newly produced cells accounted for most counts and diversity. Several hundred expanded graft clones reportedly gave rise to the alpha-beta T cells present about two months after transplant. Surviving recipient T cells and thymic progenitors underlay high day-60 TCRbeta diversity in some patients.

There are 14 residues in the CDR3. The germline gives CDR1 DFQATT, CDR2 SNEGSKA (reference sequence). J lost 0 bases, V lost 6 bases, and 5 bases had no gene match. Researchers prepared the TCRbeta library using unique molecular identifiers, the study reports. TCRdb fed the PCR reads into MiXCR, producing one record per CDR3 protein. The top ten clones hold under 12% of a sample with 95,000 to 150,000 distinct CDR3 sequences, 20% to 25% of them seen once. The source material was PBMCs, mostly from graft donor cells, sampled 180 days after TCRalphabeta/CD19-depleted stem cell transplant. This rearrangement joins TRBV20-1 to TRBJ2-7; TRBD1 matches at 10 bases. The receptor was derived from a male patient aged 2 to 10 who had a stem cell transplant for chronic granulomatous disease, so the T cells may come from the graft donor. The CDR3 sequence is CSAEGQGNSYEQYF. The CDR3 DNA is TGCAGTGCCGAGGGACAGGGGAACTCCTACGAGCAGTACTTC.